A single sample is the source of the 8 T cell receptor beta chains below, sequenced in a study of blood T cell repertoires in COVID-19 (TCRdb year 2020). Preparation of the library involved the immunoSEQ multiplex PCR assay. TCRdb took over this immuneACCESS table, retaining in-frame rearrangements with V and J assigned. Such tables are incomplete; in checked studies, under half of the missing clones stem from an unresolved V gene, and the remainder is unexplained. The sample profile shows over 100,000 clones; around 90% of them were found once. The top ten clonotypes cover roughly 6% of the sample. The sample comprised peripheral blood. All receptors come from a human donor in a cohort sampled during active COVID-19.

This chain joins TRBV6-5 and TRBJ2-7, with a weak D call TRBD1 (5 bases). The germline V and J ends were trimmed by 5 bases and 3 bases, with 11 bases remaining between them. Per germline, CDR1 MNHEY and CDR2 SVGAGI. The CDR3 runs 13 residues. The CDR3 coding sequence is TGTGCCAGCAGTAGGGGAATTGACTACGAGCAGTACTTC. The encoded protein is CASSRGIDYEQYF.

This rearrangement joins TRBV14 to TRBJ1-2; 7 bases align to TRBD1. Germline-derived CDR1 and CDR2 are SGHDN and FVKESK. Losses at the gene ends were 6 bases for V and 1 base for J; bases not matched to a gene: 5. The CDR3 has 14 amino acids. The CDR3 loop reads CASRSRDSNYGYTF. The DNA for the CDR3 is TGTGCCAGCAGGTCCCGGGACAGTAACTATGGCTACACCTTC.

J is TRBJ2-7 and V is TRBV3-1 (or the pseudogene TRBV3-2); no firm D call. V was shortened by 5 bases and J by 3 bases, with 8 bases between the two germline ends. Germline values: CDR1 LGHDT, CDR2 YNNKEL (reference sequence). There are 12 residues in the CDR3. Written as DNA, the CDR3 is TGTGCCAGCAGCGTTACTCGCTACGAGCAGTACTTC. This codes for CASSVTRYEQYF.

This chain uses TRBV5-1 with TRBJ2-1; 7 bases fit TRBD2. Looked up from germline, CDR1 is SGHRS and CDR2 is YFSETQ. With 4 bases clipped from V and 6 bases from J, the junction kept 13 bases outside the gene matches. This CDR3 region has 16 residues. DNA of the CDR3: TGCGCCAGCAGCCCACCAAGCGGGGTGTCTCTCAATGAGCAGTTCTTC. This gives the protein CASSPPSGVSLNEQFF.

This clone was seen a single time. The gene calls are TRBV7-3 and TRBJ2-7; 7 positions match TRBD2. Losses at the gene ends were 1 base for V and 2 bases for J; bases not matched to a gene: 8. The germline gives CDR1 SGHTA, CDR2 FQGTGA. The CDR3 has 16 residues. CDR3 loop: CASSLSGGVATYEQYF. CDR3 DNA: TGTGCCAGCAGCTTAAGTGGGGGGGTCGCGACCTACGAGCAGTACTTC. The variable domain in full, completed from reference TRBV7-3 and TRBJ2-7, reads GAGVSQTPSNKVTEKGKYVELRCDPISGHTALYWYRQSLGQGPEFLIYFQGTGAADDSGLPNDRFFAVRPEGSVSTLKIQRTERGDSAVYLCASSLSGGVATYEQYFGPGTRLTVT.

The CDR3 bases are TGTGCCAGCAGTGCCGGACAGGGTCACACCGGGGAGCTGTTTTTT. This codes for CASSAGQGHTGELFF. The V call is TRBV28, the J call TRBJ2-2; TRBD1 matches 8 bases. V dropped 5 bases and J dropped 3; count of bases not matched to a gene: 5. Germline assignment: CDR1 MDHEN and CDR2 SYDVKM. The CDR3 has 15 residues.

The chain has TRBV4-2 and TRBJ1-2, with TRBD1 as a possible D gene (5 bases). The V and J ends lost 0 bases and 2 bases respectively, with 10 bases between them. This CDR3 contains 15 residues. The germline CDR1 and CDR2 sequences are LGHNA and YNFKEQ. The chain's CDR3 is CASSQDTGGNYGYTF. Here the CDR3 DNA reads TGTGCCAGCAGCCAAGATACGGGGGGGAACTATGGCTACACCTTC.

This sequence joins TRBV19 and TRBJ2-7; D not resolved. CDR1 LNHDA and CDR2 SQIVND come from the germline V gene (reference sequence). CDR3 size: 14 residues. Trimming left V 3 bases short and J 0 bases short, with 9 bases between. In DNA, the CDR3 is TGTGCCAGTAGTATTGGGCTCGCCTCCTACGAGCAGTACTTC. Its translation: CASSIGLASYEQYF.